The sequence of this T cell receptor (beta chain) was determined in a study of cytomegalovirus exposure and HLA in healthy donors. PCR primers comprised 60 Vbeta and 13 Jbeta primers. Here immunoSEQ multiplex PCR was the method, and the copy in TCRdb shows in-frame clones only, minus some. The sample lists roughly 150,000 clones, around 80% occurring once. Study results and caveats: A prior analysis recorded that most TCR beta V segments were productive about 90% or about 30% of the time.

This clone was counted once. Its antigen is as yet unknown. Trimming removed 0 bases at V and 6 bases at J, with 17 bases between. The CDR3 totals 16 residues. Germline V lookup: CDR1 SGHRS, CDR2 YFSETQ. Sequencing was performed on PBMCs. The genes are TRBV5-1 and TRBJ2-3; a possible D gene is TRBD2 (6 bases). This TCR derives from a woman in her thirties or forties in good health and CMV-seronegative. The CDR3 nucleotides read TGCGCCAGCAGCTTGGGACTAGGAGCACAGGCCGATACGCAGTATTTT. Translation: CASSLGLGAQADTQYF.